This entry features one T cell receptor beta chain sequence. Its antigen is as yet unknown. This sample stems from a study of cytomegalovirus exposure and HLA in healthy donors. Study background: Of all 400 or so donors who were genotyped, roughly 81% belonged to the Caucasian-associated ancestry cluster.

Findings and caveats of the study: Whilst most TCR sequences proved rare, a subset of public TCRs occurred across many donors.

PCR was performed using 60 Vbeta and 13 Jbeta primers. Some clones are missing from TCRdb's copy, which holds only in-frame ones; the method was immunoSEQ multiplex PCR. Among fewer than 250,000 clones, around 79% were seen once, and the ten largest hold nearly 0.4%. Germline V gene sequence: CDR1 SGHRS, CDR2 YFSETQ. The CDR3 covers 16 residues. With 0 bases removed from V and 0 bases from J, the gap between germline ends came to 7 bases. The chain joins TRBV5-1 to TRBJ2-6; D remains ambiguous. The specimen sequenced was PBMCs. This receptor was taken from a male donor in good health and CMV-seropositive. CDR3 DNA: TGCGCCAGCAGCTTGGAGCCGCGCTCTGGGGCCAACGTCCTGACTTTC. Amino acid sequence: CASSLEPRSGANVLTF.